This TCR beta chain was captured in a study of T cells in Graves' hyperthyroidism and ophthalmopathy. With regard to this clonotype: The antigen is not known.

The CDR3 covers 12 residues. J was trimmed by 4 bases and V by 1 base; bases with no gene match: 1. Looked up from germline, CDR1 is SQVTM and CDR2 is ANQGSEA. Regions amplified from RNA transcripts were the TCR beta CDR3 regions. The TCR CDR3 was amplified in a first-round RT-PCR using the HTBI primer set. Via MiXCR, TCRdb re-called the multiplex PCR reads, giving one row per CDR3 protein. The sample has 500,000 to 750,000 distinct CDR3 sequences; roughly 50% are singletons. Study observations and caveats: Most thyroid clonotypes that were expanded above 0.001 also turned up in blood.

Stable hyperthyroidism: no ophthalmopathy progression over 18 months of follow-up. Uncontrolled infection, other autoimmune disease, pregnancy or lactation barred patients from enrollment. Sequenced material: peripheral blood or thyroid tissue (not recorded which). The source of this sequence is a woman younger than 35 with Graves' hyperthyroidism. The V and J genes are TRBV29-1 and TRBJ2-7; TRBD2 agrees at 7 bases. CDR3 sequence reads: CSVEVAGYEQYF. CDR3 DNA: TGCAGCGTTGAAGTAGCGGGTTACGAGCAGTACTTC.